These 4 T cell receptor beta chains originate from one sample sequenced in a study of patients and donors after allogeneic stem cell transplantation. TCRdb ran MiXCR on the RT-PCR reads and lists one entry per CDR3 protein. The table lists more than 850,000 distinct CDR3 sequences, more than 15% of them singletons, with under 6.5% in the top ten. Sequencing was performed on blood, either unsorted or a sorted T cell fraction (not recorded which). All receptors derive from a human donor who was either an allogeneic HSCT recipient or a stem cell or donor lymphocyte infusion donor (not recorded which). It is not recorded whose cells these are; they may come from a transplant donor.

The V and J genes are TRBV7-3 and TRBJ2-2; D remains ambiguous. The germline V gene encodes CDR1 SGHTA and CDR2 FQGTGA. This CDR3 contains 16 residues. V was trimmed by 5 bases and J by 4 bases, leaving 17 bases between them. The CDR3 sequence is CASSHAGATGTGELFF. DNA of the CDR3: TGTGCCAGCAGCCACGCAGGAGCTACGGGCACCGGGGAGCTGTTTTTT.

The rearrangement links TRBV12-3 or TRBV12-4 to TRBJ1-5; D uncertain. The CDR3 runs 13 residues. V was cut by 7 bases and J by 5 bases, with 12 bases left in between. CDR3 nucleotides: TGTGCCAGCACCCGGAATTTGGATCAGCCCCAGCATTTT. Translated, it gives CASTRNLDQPQHF.

The chain combines TRBV30 with TRBJ1-2, with D maybe TRBD1 (6 bases). The V end was cut by 5 bases, the J end by 5 bases, with 21 bases between. The CDR3 consists of 15 residues. In germline, CDR1 is GTSNPN, CDR2 SVGIG (reference sequence). The CDR3 protein is CAWSSGQGKWYGYTF. The CDR3 bases are TGTGCCTGGTCATCGGGCCAGGGGAAGTGGTATGGCTACACCTTC.

V usage is TRBV5-1 and J usage is TRBJ1-2; D possibly corresponds to TRBD1 (5 bases). The germline CDR1 and CDR2 sequences are SGHRS and YFSETQ. The CDR3 runs 17 residues. Deletions cut 4 bases from V and 6 bases from J, with 25 bases between. Here the CDR3 reads CASSRITSKETENGYTF. The CDR3 DNA follows: TGCGCCAGCAGCCGTATCACATCTAAAGAGACAGAGAATGGCTACACCTTC.